The sequence of this T cell receptor beta chain was determined in a study of neurological immune-mediated disorders. Study-level results: It was HTLV-1-associated myelopathy that showed the most TCR clonal expansion, while multiple sclerosis showed the least, falling below healthy controls.

The time point here: longitudinal time-point 2. A total of 2 million PBMCs stored at -80 degrees C provided the unsorted libraries. TCRdb itself ran the 5' RACE reads through MiXCR, one entry per CDR3 protein. Counted here are approximately 89,000 distinct CDR3 sequences, over 10% occurring once; the ten biggest clones make up around 5%. CDR3 length equals 14 residues. Trimming removed 5 bases at V and 2 bases at J, with 13 bases between. Germline V gene lookup returns CDR1 SEHNR and CDR2 FQNEAQ (reference sequence). This clonotype was counted many times. Antigen unknown. The sequence came from a female donor with HTLV-1-associated myelopathy (HAM/TSP). The sequenced material came from PBMCs. The V and J genes are TRBV7-9 and TRBJ2-7, with D possibly TRBD1 on 6 matching bases. In DNA form, the CDR3 reads TGTGCCAGCAGCCTACGTGACAGGCCCTACGAGCAGTACTTC. Protein: CASSLRDRPYEQYF.